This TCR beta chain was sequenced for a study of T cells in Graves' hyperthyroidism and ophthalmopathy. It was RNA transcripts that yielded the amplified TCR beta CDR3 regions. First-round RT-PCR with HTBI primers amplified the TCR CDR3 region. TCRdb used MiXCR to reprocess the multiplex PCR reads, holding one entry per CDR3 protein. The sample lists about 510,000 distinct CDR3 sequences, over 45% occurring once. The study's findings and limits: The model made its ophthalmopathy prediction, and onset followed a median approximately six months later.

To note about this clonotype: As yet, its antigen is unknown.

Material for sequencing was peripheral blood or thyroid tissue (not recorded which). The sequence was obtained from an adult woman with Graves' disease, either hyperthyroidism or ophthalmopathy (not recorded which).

Written as DNA, the CDR3 is TGCAGTGCTATACAGGGCGGAAATGAAAAACTGTTTTTT. Protein: CSAIQGGNEKLFF. The chain joins TRBV20-1 to TRBJ1-4; D possibly corresponds to TRBD1 (6 bases). Germline assignment: CDR1 DFQATT and CDR2 SNEGSKA (reference sequence). V lost 4 bases and J 5 bases, leaving 11 bases between the germline ends. The CDR3 has 13 amino acids.